This entry is about one T cell receptor beta chain. Germline V gene lookup returns CDR1 SGHVS and CDR2 FQNEAQ. The CDR3 has 17 residues. Trimming removed 5 bases from V and 4 bases from J, with 20 bases in between. Methods used by the authors: Estimation of nucleated cell counts relied on the amplification of reference gene primers. Assay: immunoSEQ multiplex PCR; the TCRdb copy retains only in-frame clones and omits some. The V and J calls and clone size are taken from that table; D and trimming were inferred from the DNA. The sample includes approximately 390,000 clones, approximately 87% of them seen just once. This entry belongs to a study of blood T cell repertoires in COVID-19. Study details: Sample material is recorded as cDNA or gDNA derived from T cells, B-cell-depleted T cells, or PBMCs.

This sequence originates from a woman between 55 and 75 years old with COVID-19, enrolled during active disease. The sample taken for sequencing was peripheral blood. The V and J genes are TRBV7-8 and TRBJ2-2, with D tentatively TRBD2 (5 bases). The CDR3 spells CASSPPPYKRTTGELFF. For the CDR3, the DNA is TGTGCCAGCAGCCCACCTCCGTATAAGCGGACCACCGGGGAGCTGTTTTTT.